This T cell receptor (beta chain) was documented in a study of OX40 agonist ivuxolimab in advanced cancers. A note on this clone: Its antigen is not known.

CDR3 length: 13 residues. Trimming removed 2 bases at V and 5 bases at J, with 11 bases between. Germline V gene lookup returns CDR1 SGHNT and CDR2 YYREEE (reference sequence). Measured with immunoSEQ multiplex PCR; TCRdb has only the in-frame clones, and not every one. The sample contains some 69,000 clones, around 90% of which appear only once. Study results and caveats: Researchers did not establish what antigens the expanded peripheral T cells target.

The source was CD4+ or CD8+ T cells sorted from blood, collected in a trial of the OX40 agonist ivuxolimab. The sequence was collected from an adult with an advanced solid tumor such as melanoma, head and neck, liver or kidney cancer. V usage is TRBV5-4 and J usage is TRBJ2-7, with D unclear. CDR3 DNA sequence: TGTGCCAGCAGCTTCAAGGGCGTTAACGAGCAGTACTTC. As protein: CASSFKGVNEQYF.